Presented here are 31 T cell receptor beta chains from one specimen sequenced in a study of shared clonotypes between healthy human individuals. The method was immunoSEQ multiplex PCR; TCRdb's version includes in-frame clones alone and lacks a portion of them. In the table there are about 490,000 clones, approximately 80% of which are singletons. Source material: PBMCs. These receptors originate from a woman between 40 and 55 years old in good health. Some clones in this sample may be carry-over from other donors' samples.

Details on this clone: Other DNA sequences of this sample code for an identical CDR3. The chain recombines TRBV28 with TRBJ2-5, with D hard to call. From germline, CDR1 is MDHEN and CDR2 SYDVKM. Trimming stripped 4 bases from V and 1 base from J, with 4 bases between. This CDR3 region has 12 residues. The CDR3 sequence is CASSSLQETQYF. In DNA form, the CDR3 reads TGTGCCAGCAGTTCCCTCCAAGAGACCCAGTACTTC.

CDR3 bases: TGTGCCAGCAGCTTCGGGCAGGCCAGCAATCAGCCCCAGCATTTT. Its translation: CASSFGQASNQPQHF. The gene calls are TRBV5-6 and TRBJ1-5; D unclear. The CDR3 has 15 amino acids. Trimming took off 2 bases at V and 1 base at J, with 10 bases between the two ends. CDR1 and CDR2 (germline): SGHDT, YYEEEE.

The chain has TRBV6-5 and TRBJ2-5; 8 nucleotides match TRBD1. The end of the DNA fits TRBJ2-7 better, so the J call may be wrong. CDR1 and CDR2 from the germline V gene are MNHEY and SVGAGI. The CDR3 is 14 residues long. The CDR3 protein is CASSRQDRATEQYF. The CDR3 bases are TGTGCCAGCAGCCGCCAGGACAGGGCCACCGAGCAGTACTTC.

CDR3 in amino acids: CASSPRHPPTEAFF. The CDR3, as DNA: TGTGCCAGCAGTCCCCGACACCCTCCCACTGAAGCTTTCTTT. This chain uses TRBV6-5 with TRBJ1-1; D unclear. With 5 bases removed from V and 4 bases from J, the gap between germline ends came to 14 bases. The CDR3 sequence is 14 residues long. Germline loops: CDR1 MNHEY, CDR2 SVGAGI.

The CDR3 protein is CASSSSKSSGQPQHF. The CDR3 nucleotides are TGTGCCAGTAGTTCCTCGAAAAGCTCGGGGCAGCCCCAGCATTTT. The gene calls are TRBV19 and TRBJ1-5; D is unresolved. Germline lookup yields CDR1 LNHDA and CDR2 SQIVND (reference sequence). The CDR3 contains 15 residues. Trimming left V 5 bases short and J 7 bases short, with 18 bases between.

The CDR3 loop is CAWSVAGWDEQFF. The CDR3, as DNA: TGTGCCTGGAGTGTGGCGGGGTGGGATGAGCAGTTCTTC. The chain combines TRBV30 with TRBJ2-1; a possible D gene is TRBD2 (6 bases). Per germline, CDR1 GTSNPN and CDR2 SVGIG (reference sequence). This CDR3 has 13 amino acids. Between the trimmed V and J ends, which lost 0 bases and 8 bases, there was a span of 11 bases.

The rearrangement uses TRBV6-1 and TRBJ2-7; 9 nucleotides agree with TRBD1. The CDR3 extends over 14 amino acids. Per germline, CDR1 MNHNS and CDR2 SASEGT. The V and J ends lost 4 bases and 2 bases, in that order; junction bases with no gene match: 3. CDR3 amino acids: CASSVGDRAYEQYF. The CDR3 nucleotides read TGTGCCAGCAGTGTTGGGGACAGGGCCTACGAGCAGTACTTC.

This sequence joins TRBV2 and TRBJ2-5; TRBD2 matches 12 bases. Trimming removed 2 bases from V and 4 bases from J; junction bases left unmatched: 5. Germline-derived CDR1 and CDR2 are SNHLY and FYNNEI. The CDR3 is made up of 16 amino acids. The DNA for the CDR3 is TGTGCCAGCAGTGAATTACCGACTAGCGGGGGAGAGACCCAGTACTTC. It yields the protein CASSELPTSGGETQYF.

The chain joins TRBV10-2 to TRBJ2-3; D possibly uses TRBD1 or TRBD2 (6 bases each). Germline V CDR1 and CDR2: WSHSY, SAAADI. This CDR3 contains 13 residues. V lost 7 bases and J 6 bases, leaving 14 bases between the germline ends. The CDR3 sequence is CASTGANQDTQYF. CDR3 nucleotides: TGCGCCAGCACGGGGGCGAACCAGGATACGCAGTATTTT.

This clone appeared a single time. The CDR3 spells CASSLLAGGSTDTQYF. CDR3 nucleotides: TGCGCCAGCAGCCTTCTAGCGGGAGGGAGCACAGATACGCAGTATTTT. The genes are TRBV4-3 and TRBJ2-3; TRBD2 matches at 12 bases. The CDR3 covers 16 residues. Trimming at V came to 4 bases and at J to 0 bases, leaving 2 bases not matched to a gene. The germline gives CDR1 LGHNA, CDR2 YSLEER.

The CDR3 here is CASSDIQEIAKGQPQHF. CDR3 nucleotide sequence: TGCGCCAGCAGTGATATACAGGAAATCGCAAAGGGTCAGCCCCAGCATTTT. V and J are TRBV10-2 and TRBJ1-5; maybe TRBD1 (5 bases). The CDR3 extends over 17 amino acids. Trimming removed 3 bases from V and 6 bases from J, with 21 bases in between. CDR1 and CDR2 (germline): WSHSY, SAAADI.

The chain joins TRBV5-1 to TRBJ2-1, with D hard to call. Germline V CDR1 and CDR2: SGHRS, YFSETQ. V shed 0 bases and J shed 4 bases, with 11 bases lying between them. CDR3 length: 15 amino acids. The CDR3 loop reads CASSLAAGGYNEQFF. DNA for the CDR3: TGCGCCAGCAGCTTGGCCGCAGGTGGATACAATGAGCAGTTCTTC.

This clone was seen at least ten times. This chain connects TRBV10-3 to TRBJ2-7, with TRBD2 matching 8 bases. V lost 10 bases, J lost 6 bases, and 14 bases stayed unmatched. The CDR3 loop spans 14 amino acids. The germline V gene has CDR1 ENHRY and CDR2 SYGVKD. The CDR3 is CASGIAGSGVEQYF. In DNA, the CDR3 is TGTGCCAGCGGTATAGCGGGATCTGGGGTCGAGCAGTACTTC.

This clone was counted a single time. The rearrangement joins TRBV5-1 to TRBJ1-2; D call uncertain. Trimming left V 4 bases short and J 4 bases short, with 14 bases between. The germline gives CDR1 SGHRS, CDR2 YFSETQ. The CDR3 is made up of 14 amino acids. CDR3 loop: CASSLRGEGYGYTF. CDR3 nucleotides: TGCGCCAGCAGCCTCCGTGGGGAAGGCTATGGCTACACCTTC.

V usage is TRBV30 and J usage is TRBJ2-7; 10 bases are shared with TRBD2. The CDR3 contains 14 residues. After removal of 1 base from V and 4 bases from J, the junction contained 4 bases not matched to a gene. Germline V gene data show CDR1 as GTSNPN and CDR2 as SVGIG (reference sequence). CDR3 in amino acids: CAWSASGRGYEQYF. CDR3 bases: TGTGCCTGGAGTGCCAGCGGGAGGGGGTACGAGCAGTACTTC.

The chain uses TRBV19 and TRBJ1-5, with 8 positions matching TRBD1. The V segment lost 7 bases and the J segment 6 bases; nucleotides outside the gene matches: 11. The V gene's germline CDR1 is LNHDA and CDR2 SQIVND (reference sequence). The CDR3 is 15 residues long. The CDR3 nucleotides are TGTGCCAGTAAGGAAAGAGGACAGGGTGCTCAGCCCCAGCATTTT. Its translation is CASKERGQGAQPQHF.

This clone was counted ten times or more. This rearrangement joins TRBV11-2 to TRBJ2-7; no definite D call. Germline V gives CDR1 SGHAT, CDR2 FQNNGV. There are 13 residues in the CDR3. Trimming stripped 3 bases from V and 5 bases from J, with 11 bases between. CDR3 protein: CASSFSFSHEQYF. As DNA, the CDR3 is TGTGCCAGCAGCTTTTCGTTTTCCCACGAGCAGTACTTC.

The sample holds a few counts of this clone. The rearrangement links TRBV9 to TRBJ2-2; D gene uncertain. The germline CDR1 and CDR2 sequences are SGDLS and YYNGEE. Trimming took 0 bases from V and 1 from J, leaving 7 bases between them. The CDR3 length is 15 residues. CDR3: CASSVGSRNTGELFF. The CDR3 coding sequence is TGTGCCAGCAGCGTAGGTAGCAGGAACACCGGGGAGCTGTTTTTT.

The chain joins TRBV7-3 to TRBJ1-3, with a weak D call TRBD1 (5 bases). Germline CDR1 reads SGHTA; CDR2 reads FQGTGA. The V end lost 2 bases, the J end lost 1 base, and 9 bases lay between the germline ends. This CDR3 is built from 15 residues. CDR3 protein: CASSLQGSSGNTIYF. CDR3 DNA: TGTGCCAGCAGCTTACAGGGATCTTCTGGAAACACCATATATTTT.

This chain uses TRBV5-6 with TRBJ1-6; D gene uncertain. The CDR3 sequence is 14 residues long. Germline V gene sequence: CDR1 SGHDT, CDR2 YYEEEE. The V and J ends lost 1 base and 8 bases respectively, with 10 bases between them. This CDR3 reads CASSLRGTDSPLHF. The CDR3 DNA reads TGTGCCAGCAGCTTGCGGGGTACGGATTCACCCCTCCACTTT.

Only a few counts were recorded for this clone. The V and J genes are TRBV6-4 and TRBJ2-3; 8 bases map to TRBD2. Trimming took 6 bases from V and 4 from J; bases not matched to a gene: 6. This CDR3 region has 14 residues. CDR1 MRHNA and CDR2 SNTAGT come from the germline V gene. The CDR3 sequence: CASSRGLDADTQYF. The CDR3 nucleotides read TGTGCCAGCAGCAGGGGACTAGACGCAGATACGCAGTATTTT.

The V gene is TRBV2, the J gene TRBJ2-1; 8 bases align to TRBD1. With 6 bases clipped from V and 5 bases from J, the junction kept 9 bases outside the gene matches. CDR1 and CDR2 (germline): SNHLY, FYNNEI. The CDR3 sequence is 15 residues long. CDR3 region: CASRKDREENNEQFF. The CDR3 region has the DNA TGTGCCAGCAGAAAGGACAGGGAGGAGAACAATGAGCAGTTCTTC.

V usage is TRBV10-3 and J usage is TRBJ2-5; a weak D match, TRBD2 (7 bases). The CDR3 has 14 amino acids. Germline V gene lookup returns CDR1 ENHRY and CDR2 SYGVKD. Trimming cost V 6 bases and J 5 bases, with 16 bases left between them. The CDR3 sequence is CAISGGGGWETQYF. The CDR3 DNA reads TGTGCCATCAGCGGGGGAGGGGGATGGGAGACCCAGTACTTC.

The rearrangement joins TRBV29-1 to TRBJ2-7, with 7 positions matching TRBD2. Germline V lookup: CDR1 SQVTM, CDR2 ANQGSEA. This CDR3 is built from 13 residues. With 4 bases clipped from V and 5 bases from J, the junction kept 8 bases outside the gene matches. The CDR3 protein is CSVGVRGGDEQYF. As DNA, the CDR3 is TGCAGCGTTGGGGTACGGGGAGGGGACGAGCAGTACTTC.

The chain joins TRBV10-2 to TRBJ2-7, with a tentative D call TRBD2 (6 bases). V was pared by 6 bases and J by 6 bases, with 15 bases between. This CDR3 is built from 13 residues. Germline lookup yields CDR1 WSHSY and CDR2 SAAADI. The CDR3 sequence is CASREPASVEQYF. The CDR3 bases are TGCGCCAGCAGGGAACCCGCTAGCGTCGAGCAGTACTTC.

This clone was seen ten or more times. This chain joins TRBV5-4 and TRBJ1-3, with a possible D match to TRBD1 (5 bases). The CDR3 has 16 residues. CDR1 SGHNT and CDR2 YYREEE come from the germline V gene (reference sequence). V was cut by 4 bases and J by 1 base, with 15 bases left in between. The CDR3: CASSTGTSRSGNTIYF. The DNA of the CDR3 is TGTGCCAGCAGCACTGGGACCTCCCGTTCTGGAAACACCATATATTTT.

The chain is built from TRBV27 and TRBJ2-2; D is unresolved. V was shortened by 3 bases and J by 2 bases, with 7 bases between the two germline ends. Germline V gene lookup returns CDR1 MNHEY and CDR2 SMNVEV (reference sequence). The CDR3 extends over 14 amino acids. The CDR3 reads CASSFKRNTGELFF. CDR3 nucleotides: TGTGCCAGCAGTTTCAAGCGTAACACCGGGGAGCTGTTTTTT.

The CDR3 nucleotides are TGTGCCAGCAGACCGGGACCGTTATCCGGGGCCAACGTCCTGACTTTC. Translating it yields CASRPGPLSGANVLTF. The chain is built from TRBV7-9 and TRBJ2-6, with D perhaps being TRBD1 or TRBD2 (5 bases each). The V end was cut by 6 bases, the J end by 4 bases, with 16 bases between. The CDR3 covers 16 residues. The germline CDR1 and CDR2 sequences are SEHNR and FQNEAQ (reference sequence).

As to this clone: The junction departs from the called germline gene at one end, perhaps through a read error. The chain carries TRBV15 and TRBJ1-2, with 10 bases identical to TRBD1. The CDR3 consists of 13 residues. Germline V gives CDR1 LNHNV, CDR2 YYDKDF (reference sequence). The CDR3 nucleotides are TGTGCCACCAGCGCGGGACAGGGGAGCTCGGTACTCTTC. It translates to CATSAGQGSSVLF.

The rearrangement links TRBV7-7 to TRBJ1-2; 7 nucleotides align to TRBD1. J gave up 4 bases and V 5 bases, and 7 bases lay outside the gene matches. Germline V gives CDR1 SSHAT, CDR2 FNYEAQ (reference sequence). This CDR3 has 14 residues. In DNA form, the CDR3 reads TGTGCCAGCAGCCGACAGGGTTTGCTCTATGGCTACACCTTC. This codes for CASSRQGLLYGYTF. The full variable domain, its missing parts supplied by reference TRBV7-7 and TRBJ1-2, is GAGVSQSPRYKVTKRGQDVTLRCDPISSHATLYWYQQALGQGPEFLTYFNYEAQPDKSGLPSDRFSAERPEGSISTLTIQRTEQRDSAMYRCASSRQGLLYGYTFGSGTRLTVV.

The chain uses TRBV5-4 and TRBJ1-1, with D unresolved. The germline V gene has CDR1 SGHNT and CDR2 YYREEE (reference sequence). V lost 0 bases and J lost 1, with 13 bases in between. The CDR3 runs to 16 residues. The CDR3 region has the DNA TGTGCCAGCAGCTTGGACGGGCGCCCAGGGAACACTGAAGCTTTCTTT. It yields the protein CASSLDGRPGNTEAFF.